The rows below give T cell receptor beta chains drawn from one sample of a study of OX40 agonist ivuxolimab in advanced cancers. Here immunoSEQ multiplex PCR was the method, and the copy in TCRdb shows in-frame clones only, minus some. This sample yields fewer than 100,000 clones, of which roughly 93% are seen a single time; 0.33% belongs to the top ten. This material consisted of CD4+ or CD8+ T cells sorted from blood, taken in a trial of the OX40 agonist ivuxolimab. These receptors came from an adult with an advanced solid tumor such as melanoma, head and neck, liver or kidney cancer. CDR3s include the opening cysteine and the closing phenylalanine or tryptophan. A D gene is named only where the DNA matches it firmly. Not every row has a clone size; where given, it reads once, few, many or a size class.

cdr3_aa: CASRMWGAGNTEAFF
cdr3_nt: TGTGCCAGCAGGATGTGGGGGGCGGGGAACACTGAAGCTTTCTTT
d_call: .
j_call: TRBJ1-1
v_call: TRBV2
clone_size: .

cdr3_aa: CASSGRDIPQETQYF
cdr3_nt: TGTGCCAGCAGTGGCCGGGACATACCACAAGAGACCCAGTACTTC
d_call: .
j_call: TRBJ2-5
v_call: TRBV28
clone_size: .

cdr3_aa: CAVNPPSDRAGANVLTF
cdr3_nt: TGTGCCGTAAATCCGCCAAGCGACAGGGCTGGGGCCAACGTCCTGACTTTC
d_call: TRBD1
j_call: TRBJ2-6
v_call: TRBV7-9
clone_size: .

cdr3_aa: CASSYPIGGSGYEQYF
cdr3_nt: TGTGCCAGCAGTTACCCTATAGGCGGGAGCGGCTACGAGCAGTACTTC
d_call: TRBD2
j_call: TRBJ2-7
v_call: TRBV6-6
clone_size: .

cdr3_aa: CASSQRDGTQYF
cdr3_nt: TGCGCCAGCAGCCAGAGGGACGGGACCCAGTACTTC
d_call: .
j_call: TRBJ2-5
v_call: TRBV4-1
clone_size: .

cdr3_aa: CASSRQGVNEKLFF
cdr3_nt: TGTGCCAGCAGCAGACAGGGCGTAAATGAAAAACTGTTTTTT
d_call: TRBD1
j_call: TRBJ1-4
v_call: TRBV2
clone_size: .

cdr3_aa: CAWSLADFRGPYNEQFF
cdr3_nt: TGTGCCTGGAGTCTAGCCGACTTTAGAGGGCCCTACAATGAGCAGTTCTTC
d_call: .
j_call: TRBJ2-1
v_call: TRBV30
clone_size: .

cdr3_aa: CASSQVMVRGREETQYF
cdr3_nt: TGCGCCAGCAGCCAAGTTATGGTCCGCGGCAGAGAAGAGACCCAGTACTTC
d_call: .
j_call: TRBJ2-5
v_call: TRBV4-1
clone_size: .

cdr3_aa: CASSPPAGGPTYEQYF
cdr3_nt: TGTGCCAGCAGCCCCCCAGCGGGAGGGCCGACCTACGAGCAGTACTTC
d_call: TRBD2
j_call: TRBJ2-7
v_call: TRBV7-9
clone_size: .

cdr3_aa: CASSYDRYQETQYF
cdr3_nt: TGTGCCAGCAGTTACGACAGGTACCAAGAGACCCAGTACTTC
d_call: .
j_call: TRBJ2-5
v_call: TRBV2
clone_size: .

cdr3_aa: CASSYSKAGMFYEQYF
cdr3_nt: TGTGCCAGCAGTTACTCGAAAGCAGGGATGTTCTACGAGCAGTACTTC
d_call: .
j_call: TRBJ2-7
v_call: TRBV6-5
clone_size: .

cdr3_aa: CASSLQLAHQETQYF
cdr3_nt: TGTGCCAGCAGCTTACAACTAGCACATCAAGAGACCCAGTACTTC
d_call: .
j_call: TRBJ2-5
v_call: TRBV11-1
clone_size: .

cdr3_aa: CASSLSSGTRTREQYF
cdr3_nt: TGTGCCAGCAGCTTAAGCTCCGGGACCCGAACCCGCGAGCAGTACTTC
d_call: .
j_call: TRBJ2-7
v_call: TRBV7-2
clone_size: once

cdr3_aa: CASSLGVKETQYF
cdr3_nt: TGTGCCAGCAGCTTAGGAGTTAAAGAGACCCAGTACTTC
d_call: .
j_call: TRBJ2-5
v_call: TRBV7-2
clone_size: few

cdr3_aa: CASSLGSYQNEQFF
cdr3_nt: TGTGCCAGCAGCTTAGGATCATACCAAAATGAGCAGTTCTTC
d_call: .
j_call: TRBJ2-1
v_call: TRBV7-2
clone_size: .

cdr3_aa: CASSLDGRGRSKNIQYF
cdr3_nt: TGTGCCAGCAGCTTAGATGGGCGGGGGCGTTCCAAAAACATTCAGTACTTC
d_call: .
j_call: TRBJ2-4
v_call: TRBV7-2
clone_size: .

cdr3_aa: CASSLDRGITDTQYF
cdr3_nt: TGTGCCAGCAGCTTGGACAGGGGTATCACAGATACGCAGTATTTT
d_call: TRBD1
j_call: TRBJ2-3
v_call: TRBV5-4
clone_size: .

cdr3_aa: CASSLRSHNEQFF
cdr3_nt: TGTGCCAGCAGCTTGAGATCCCACAATGAGCAGTTCTTC
d_call: .
j_call: TRBJ2-1
v_call: TRBV11-3
clone_size: once

cdr3_aa: CASSFLGLEQYF
cdr3_nt: TGTGCCAGTAGTTTCCTTGGACTCGAGCAGTACTTC
d_call: .
j_call: TRBJ2-7
v_call: TRBV19
clone_size: .

cdr3_aa: CAIRGGQSSYNEQFF
cdr3_nt: TGTGCCATCAGGGGCGGGCAAAGCTCCTACAATGAGCAGTTCTTC
d_call: .
j_call: TRBJ2-1
v_call: TRBV10-3
clone_size: few